This T cell receptor beta chain stems from a study of T cell responses to AZD1222 COVID-19 vaccine (dated by TCRdb to the early 2020s). Study-level background: Because spike-specific TCR depth and breadth did not differ between the two schedules, AZD1222 recipients who got a second dose at roughly 4 weeks were pooled with those who got a second dose at roughly 12 weeks. TCR sequencing covered over 230 trial participants: nearly 210 given two doses of AZD1222 and 26 given two doses of MenACWY control vaccine. Trial participants were enrolled by age into 18-55, 56-69 and 70-plus year subgroups, with roughly 160, 29 and 62 TCR-sequenced participants respectively. Overall study outcomes, separate from this receptor: Because no day 14 peak-response samples were available, repertoires were characterized only after the peak T cell response. The 56-69-year group was small, and its depth increase did not reach significance, likely because of low power. The whole spike protein was spanned by vaccine-associated CD4 TCRs, and dominant responses were seen in regions 160-218 and 743-854. Nearly half of unique spike-specific TCRs reportedly recognized epitopes outside regions mutated in the B.1.351 and B.1.1.7 variants. Only five to seven AZD1222 recipients were SARS-CoV-2 seropositive at baseline, limiting conclusions about previously exposed vaccinees. Participants were mostly white British, with more females than males. The authors suggested clonal diversity may have been underestimated. Spike-specific TCR breadth and depth rose significantly after two AZD1222 doses compared with day 0 and with MenACWY recipients.

CDR1 is given as MNHEY and CDR2 as SMNVEV, both from the germline V gene (reference sequence). Trimming leaves V shorter by 3 bases and J shorter by 4 bases, with the junction holding 3 bases beyond the gene matches. The CDR3 has 14 amino acids, counting the end cysteine and phenylalanine. Only CDR3 DNA remains: 42 bases, in frame from the first base. The sample's time point label, decoded: baseline before first vaccination. Samples from vaccinated people were obtained from the UK trials COV001 and COV002, which included a single-blind randomized controlled phase 2/3 trial of AZD1222 (ChAdOx1 nCoV-19) in healthy adults. For TCRbeta chain sequencing, PBMC samples were collected from trial participants at day 0 and at day 28 after the second dose. Notes on this clone: Its specific antigen is unknown. No base qualities exist here, and no much larger clone lies one base off it.

The CDR3 regions of human TCRbeta chains were subjected to immunosequencing. The study's processing was this. Repertoire TCRs were matched against a reference library of SARS-CoV-2-specific TCRs generated with the MIRA antigen-specificity platform. Breadth was defined as the fraction of unique TCRs that were SARS-CoV-2-associated, and depth was defined as the fraction of total T cells that were SARS-CoV-2-associated. Using the MIRA data, each spike-specific TCR was assigned both to the spike region to which the TCR was reactive and to a CD4 or CD8 class. Log10-transformed breadth and depth values were compared by one-way ANOVA with Sidak's multiple comparisons tests. Not all clones reach the TCRdb copy of this immuneACCESS table, which keeps in-frame sequences only. Checked studies attribute under half of the gap to unresolved V genes and leave the rest unexplained. Clone size and V and J calls were adopted from that table, with D and trimming inferred from the DNA. In this sample the table shows roughly 120,000 clones, about 87% of which occur a single time. The ten largest clones take up roughly 4.4% of the sample.

The specimen comprised peripheral blood, sampled on day 0 of AZD1222 vaccination. The sequence came from an adult in good health. Recombination joined TRBV27 with TRBJ1-5; TRBD1 lines up with 7 middle nucleotides. The nucleotide sequence is TGTGCCAGCAGTTTCCGACAGGGAAATCAGCCCCAGCATTTT. Its translation reads: CASSFRQGNQPQHF.